Below, 28 T cell receptor beta chains from the same sample are listed, as sequenced in a study of beta chain features in type 1 diabetes (dated by TCRdb to the late 2010s). Receptor amplification or capture employed the immunoSEQ multiplex PCR assay. The entire isolated RNA was reverse transcribed using the High Capacity cDNA Reverse Transcription Kit, and thus expressed TCRB transcripts were sequenced. Held by TCRdb, this immuneACCESS table contains in-frame sequences only and omits some clones. Under half of the omission traces to an unresolved V gene where checked; the cause of the rest is unknown. Counted in this sample were 41,000 or so clones; around 63% of them appeared once. The ten largest clones capture about 1.7% of the sample. No antigens are known for them. Broader findings and caveats from the paper: Type 1 diabetes patients showed a moderate but significant shortening of TCRB CDR3 length in all four CD4+ subsets.

Sequencing used Tregs from blood. This specimen's cell subset or site label, interpreted: regulatory CD4+ T cells. The receptors derive from a man aged 25-40 years with type 1 diabetes. Some clones in this sample may be carry-over from other donors' samples.

The chain is built from TRBV5-1 and TRBJ1-1; 9 bases align to TRBD1. V trimming: 2 bases; J trimming: 2 bases; junction bases outside the gene matches: 7. The CDR3 runs to 16 residues. Germline CDR1 and CDR2: SGHRS and YFSETQ. The CDR3 protein is CASSFPTGGTNTEAFF. Written as DNA, the CDR3 is TGCGCCAGCAGCTTTCCGACAGGGGGAACTAACACTGAAGCTTTCTTT.

The table lists this clone with a count of one. V usage is TRBV6-1 and J usage is TRBJ1-2; D is unclear. The CDR3 has 12 residues. The germline V and J ends were trimmed by 8 bases and 2 bases, with 9 bases remaining between them. Germline V gives CDR1 MNHNS, CDR2 SASEGT. The CDR3 here is CASRSGNYGYTF. CDR3 sequence (DNA): TGTGCCAGCCGGTCGGGGAACTATGGCTACACCTTC.

This clone has just one count. The CDR3 is CASSLLRTGRGEQYF. The CDR3 region has the DNA TGTGCCAGCAGTCTTCTACGGACGGGGAGGGGCGAGCAGTACTTC. The gene calls are TRBV2 and TRBJ2-7; 7 bases line up with TRBD2. Germline V lookup: CDR1 SNHLY, CDR2 FYNNEI. This CDR3 region has 15 residues. The V segment lost 5 bases and the J segment 6 bases; nucleotides outside the gene matches: 13.

This clone was seen a few times. The V and J genes are TRBV6-6 and TRBJ1-6; 12 nucleotides line up with TRBD1. V shed 6 bases and J 6 bases; nucleotides not matched to a gene: 6. Germline V gives CDR1 MNHNY, CDR2 SVGAGI (reference sequence). There are 16 residues in the CDR3. The CDR3 region is CASSPGQGASNSPLHF. The CDR3 DNA reads as TGTGCCAGCAGCCCGGGACAGGGGGCGAGTAATTCACCCCTCCACTTT.

The chain is built from TRBV19 and TRBJ1-2; D not resolved. Between the trimmed V and J ends, which lost 7 bases and 1 base, there was a span of 19 bases. The V gene's germline CDR1 is LNHDA and CDR2 SQIVND (reference sequence). The CDR3 spans 16 residues. CDR3 sequence: CASTSRSEALNYGYTF. As DNA, the CDR3 is TGTGCCAGTACCAGTCGGTCGGAGGCCCTTAACTATGGCTACACCTTC.

The chain combines TRBV6-6 with TRBJ2-7; tentative D call: TRBD2 (5 bases). Germline loops: CDR1 MNHNY, CDR2 SVGAGI (reference sequence). The CDR3 extends over 15 amino acids. Trimming removed 5 bases at V and 3 bases at J, with 17 bases between. The CDR3 DNA is TGTGCCAGCAGTGCCCCGTCGGGGATAAACTACGAGCAGTACTTC. Its translation: CASSAPSGINYEQYF.

The chain uses TRBV6-1 and TRBJ1-5; unclear D gene. V lost 4 bases to trimming and J lost 5 bases, with 6 bases between them. This CDR3 is 12 amino acids long. Germline-derived CDR1 and CDR2 are MNHNS and SASEGT. In DNA, the CDR3 is TGTGCCAGCAGTGGGGCGTATCAGCCCCAGCATTTT. It is translated as CASSGAYQPQHF.

The V gene is TRBV10-3, the J gene TRBJ2-7, with TRBD1 matching over 7 bases. V shed 6 bases and J 5 bases; nucleotides not matched to a gene: 13. This CDR3 spans 15 amino acids. CDR1 is ENHRY, CDR2 SYGVKD, per germline. In nucleotides, the CDR3 is TGTGCCATCAGCCGACAGGGTGCTGGTGGGGACGAGCAGTACTTC. This translates into CAISRQGAGGDEQYF.

This rearrangement joins TRBV6-1 to TRBJ2-1; 7 nucleotides match TRBD1. Germline loops: CDR1 MNHNS, CDR2 SASEGT. CDR3 size: 12 residues. V was clipped by 4 bases and J by 10 bases; unmatched bases: 4. The CDR3 spells CASSATGLEQFF. The CDR3 nucleotides read TGTGCCAGCAGTGCGACAGGGCTAGAGCAGTTCTTC.

CDR3 region: CASSEVTGWNEQFF. The CDR3 nucleotides read TGTGCCAGCAGTGAAGTTACAGGGTGGAATGAGCAGTTCTTC. This chain uses TRBV6-1 with TRBJ2-1, with D possibly being TRBD1 (6 bases). This CDR3 is built from 14 residues. From germline, CDR1 is MNHNS and CDR2 SASEGT. Trimming removed 1 base at V and 7 bases at J, with 11 bases between.

The J gene is TRBJ2-3, the V gene TRBV19; 10 positions match TRBD2. The CDR3 loop spans 15 amino acids. Germline V gives CDR1 LNHDA, CDR2 SQIVND (reference sequence). Trimming removed 3 bases from V and 7 bases from J; junction bases left unmatched: 7. CDR3 sequence (DNA): TGTGCCAGTAGTATTCTTAGCGGGGGGCCTTATACGCAGTATTTT. Amino acids: CASSILSGGPYTQYF.

The rearrangement joins TRBV28 to TRBJ2-7, with 7 bases fitting TRBD2. The V segment lost 8 bases and the J segment 6 bases; nucleotides outside the gene matches: 4. Germline V gene lookup returns CDR1 MDHEN and CDR2 SYDVKM. The CDR3 has 11 amino acids. The CDR3 nucleotides are TGTGCCAGCGGGGAGGGTAGCGAGCAGTACTTC. The encoded protein is CASGEGSEQYF.

This clone has only one observation. The rearrangement links TRBV7-9 to TRBJ2-3, with 10 bases matching TRBD2. This CDR3 has 14 residues. Germline CDR1 reads SEHNR; CDR2 reads FQNEAQ (reference sequence). Trimming at V came to 3 bases and at J to 4 bases, leaving 1 base not matched to a gene. For the CDR3, the DNA is TGTGCCAGCAGCTTGAGCGGGGGGGCAGATACGCAGTATTTT. It encodes CASSLSGGADTQYF.

This clone was seen a single time. The chain combines TRBV29-1 with TRBJ1-2; D remains ambiguous. V lost 3 bases, J lost 8 bases, and 22 bases lay in between. Germline V lookup: CDR1 SQVTM, CDR2 ANQGSEA. The CDR3 contains 15 residues. The DNA of the CDR3 is TGCAGCGTTGATAGCTTTCGGCCGAGGTCGTGGGGCTACACCTTC. This gives the protein CSVDSFRPRSWGYTF.

The chain couples TRBV28 to TRBJ2-2; 7 bases agree with TRBD2. CDR3 length equals 15 residues. J was trimmed by 6 bases and V by 6 bases; bases with no gene match: 10. CDR1 and CDR2 (germline): MDHEN, SYDVKM. The CDR3 here is CASSPTRLAPGELFF. CDR3 sequence (DNA): TGTGCCAGCAGCCCAACTCGACTAGCCCCCGGGGAGCTGTTTTTT.

In this sample, this clone turned up a few times. The chain couples TRBV6-5 to TRBJ2-5; TRBD2 agrees at 7 bases. The V segment lost 1 base and the J segment 1 base; nucleotides outside the gene matches: 3. The CDR3 has 15 amino acids. Germline V lookup: CDR1 MNHEY, CDR2 SVGAGI. The CDR3 DNA reads TGTGCCAGCAGTTACTTTACGGGGGGCCAAGAGACCCAGTACTTC. This codes for CASSYFTGGQETQYF.

This sequence joins TRBV5-1 and TRBJ1-1, with 8 bases matching TRBD1. The CDR3 is 14 residues long. J gave up 4 bases and V 3 bases, and 5 bases lay outside the gene matches. Germline values: CDR1 SGHRS, CDR2 YFSETQ. The CDR3 DNA sequence: TGCGCCAGCAGCTCCCAGGGGGCTGGCACTGAAGCTTTCTTT. It translates to CASSSQGAGTEAFF.

The chain carries TRBV9 and TRBJ2-1, with TRBD2 identical over 7 bases. The germline gives CDR1 SGDLS, CDR2 YYNGEE. Losses at the gene ends were 2 bases for V and 9 bases for J; bases not matched to a gene: 8. The CDR3 is 14 residues long. As DNA, the CDR3 is TGTGCCAGCAGCGTGGCGGGGGTCGCAGGTGAGCAGTTCTTC. Amino acid sequence: CASSVAGVAGEQFF.

The genes are TRBV11-2 and TRBJ2-2; maybe TRBD2 (7 bases). V shed 0 bases and J shed 11 bases, with 16 bases lying between them. Germline assignment: CDR1 SGHAT and CDR2 FQNNGV. This CDR3 comprises 15 residues. The CDR3 nucleotides are TGTGCCAGCAGCTTAGATCTCGGCGGGGGCAGAGAGCTGTTTTTT. Its translation is CASSLDLGGGRELFF.

This clone showed up just once. This chain connects TRBV5-1 to TRBJ1-2; no definite D call. This CDR3 region has 14 residues. The V gene's germline CDR1 is SGHRS and CDR2 YFSETQ. V was clipped by 4 bases and J by 8 bases, with 18 bases between them. The CDR3 coding sequence is TGCGCCAGCAGCAGGAGCCCGGGCCCGGGGGGCTACACCTTC. Its translation: CASSRSPGPGGYTF. Full variable domain (outside the CDR3, taken from reference TRBV5-1 and TRBJ1-2): KAGVTQTPRYLIKTRGQQVTLSCSPISGHRSVSWYQQTPGQGLQFLFEYFSETQRNKGNFPGRFSGRQFSNSRSEMNVSTLELGDSALYLCASSRSPGPGGYTFGSGTRLTVV.

The chain employs TRBV9 and TRBJ2-1; 10 positions match TRBD2. CDR1 and CDR2 (germline): SGDLS, YYNGEE. CDR3 length: 16 amino acids. The trim removed 0 bases at V and 8 bases at J, leaving 8 bases unmatched. CDR3 DNA sequence: TGTGCCAGCAGCGTAGTTGGGAGCGGGGGGGCCTATGAGCAGTTCTTC. This translates into CASSVVGSGGAYEQFF. Together with reference TRBV9 and TRBJ2-1, the CDR3 gives the full variable domain: DSGVTQTPKHLITATGQRVTLRCSPRSGDLSVYWYQQSLDQGLQFLIQYYNGEERAKGNILERFSAQQFPDLHSELNLSSLELGDSALYFCASSVVGSGGAYEQFFGPGTRLTVL.

The rearrangement uses TRBV18 and TRBJ2-3; TRBD2 matches at 7 bases. The CDR3 has 19 residues. V trimming: 0 bases; J trimming: 0 bases; junction bases outside the gene matches: 12. CDR1 is KGHSH, CDR2 LQKENI, per germline. The CDR3 protein is CASSPPGSSSGLSTDTQYF. The CDR3 DNA sequence: TGTGCCAGCTCACCACCTGGCTCGTCTAGCGGACTTAGCACAGATACGCAGTATTTT.

In this sample, this clone turned up once. The V and J genes are TRBV7-9 and TRBJ2-5, with D maybe TRBD2 (7 bases). The V end was cut by 4 bases, the J end by 5 bases, with 17 bases between. CDR3 length: 15 residues. The germline V gene has CDR1 SEHNR and CDR2 FQNEAQ (reference sequence). CDR3 residues: CASSSTRGAGETQYF. The DNA for the CDR3 is TGTGCCAGCAGCTCCACACGGGGGGCCGGGGAGACCCAGTACTTC.

The chain couples TRBV6-1 to TRBJ2-1; 8 bases align to TRBD2. V trimming: 7 bases; J trimming: 5 bases; junction bases outside the gene matches: 10. The length of the CDR3 is 15 residues. Germline values: CDR1 MNHNS, CDR2 SASEGT. The CDR3 sequence is CASTPPSGPHNEQFF. CDR3 nucleotide sequence: TGTGCCAGCACCCCTCCTAGCGGGCCCCACAATGAGCAGTTCTTC.

V is TRBV25-1 and J is TRBJ1-5; tentative D call: TRBD1 (5 bases). CDR1 MGHDK and CDR2 SYGVNS come from the germline V gene. Trimming took 4 bases from V and 5 from J, leaving 9 bases between them. This CDR3 has 13 amino acids. CDR3 in DNA: TGTGCCAGCAGTGCCTGGGGGGATCAGCCCCAGCATTTT. Translation: CASSAWGDQPQHF.

In its sample, this clone was seen a few times. The J gene is TRBJ1-1, the V gene TRBV5-1, with D tentatively TRBD1 (6 bases). This CDR3 is built from 14 residues. V lost 0 bases and J 0 bases, leaving 6 bases between the germline ends. CDR1 and CDR2 (germline): SGHRS, YFSETQ. As DNA, the CDR3 is TGCGCCAGCAGCTTGGGACAGGTGAACACTGAAGCTTTCTTT. Translation: CASSLGQVNTEAFF.

This clone has more than one count but fewer than ten. The gene calls are TRBV29-1 and TRBJ2-1, with a weak D call TRBD1 (7 bases). CDR3 length: 14 amino acids. V lost 4 bases, J lost 3 bases, and 13 bases lay in between. In germline, CDR1 is SQVTM, CDR2 ANQGSEA. The CDR3 spells CSVGRQGGYNEQFF. CDR3 nucleotides: TGCAGCGTTGGCAGACAGGGAGGCTACAATGAGCAGTTCTTC.

This clone was detected only a few times. The CDR3 DNA sequence: TGTGCCAGCGGTCTCCGGGGTCCGCAGTTCTTC. It is translated as CASGLRGPQFF. The chain recombines TRBV6-6 with TRBJ2-1, with D maybe TRBD2 (5 bases). V lost 8 bases, J lost 12 bases, and 14 bases lay in between. The CDR3 runs 11 residues. Germline-derived CDR1 and CDR2 are MNHNY and SVGAGI (reference sequence).